The 5 T cell receptor beta chains listed next were all sequenced from one sample in a study of T cell responses to AZD1222 COVID-19 vaccine. This table comes from immunoSEQ multiplex PCR, and its TCRdb copy is limited to in-frame clones, with some not included. The profile covers more than 95,000 clones, with 85% to 95% appearing a single time and 2.5% to 3% taken by the ten largest. The source material was peripheral blood, sampled on day 0 of AZD1222 vaccination. The receptors come from an adult in good health.

V and J are TRBV5-5 and TRBJ2-7; 9 nucleotides line up with TRBD2. Germline V gives CDR1 SGHKS, CDR2 YYEKEE (reference sequence). This CDR3 is 16 amino acids long. V gave up 1 base and J gave up 3 bases; unmatched junction bases: 8. The CDR3 region is CASSLSPSGVYYEQYF. CDR3 DNA sequence: TGTGCCAGCAGCTTGTCGCCTAGCGGGGTTTACTACGAGCAGTACTTC. The full variable domain, completed using reference TRBV5-5 and TRBJ2-7, is DAGVTQSPTHLIKTRGQQVTLRCSPISGHKSVSWYQQVLGQGPQFIFQYYEKEERGRGNFPDRFSARQFPNYSSELNVNALLLGDSALYLCASSLSPSGVYYEQYFGPGTRLTVT.

The V and J genes are TRBV19 and TRBJ2-4; a weak D match, TRBD2 (6 bases). The CDR3 length is 14 residues. Per the germline V gene, CDR1 is LNHDA and CDR2 is SQIVND (reference sequence). Deletions cut 4 bases from V and 7 bases from J, with 14 bases between. As DNA, the CDR3 is TGTGCCAGTAGTAGTCCCGGGGGTAGGAACATTCAGTACTTC. It encodes CASSSPGGRNIQYF.

V gene TRBV19 combines with J gene TRBJ1-5, with no clear D. V was cut by 3 bases and J by 2 bases, with 11 bases left in between. Germline V gene data show CDR1 as LNHDA and CDR2 as SQIVND (reference sequence). CDR3 size: 15 residues. The CDR3 DNA reads TGTGCCAGTAGTATGCCCCTGATGGGCAATCAGCCCCAGCATTTT. Its protein is CASSMPLMGNQPQHF. The complete variable domain, with remaining parts taken from reference TRBV19 and TRBJ1-5, reads DGGITQSPKYLFRKEGQNVTLSCEQNLNHDAMYWYRQDPGQGLRLIYYSQIVNDFQKGDIAEGYSVSREKKESFPLTVTSAQKNPTAFYLCASSMPLMGNQPQHFGDGTRLSIL.

V and J are TRBV12-3 or TRBV12-4 and TRBJ1-3; 7 positions agree with TRBD1. The V gene end was trimmed by 5 bases and the J gene end by 6 bases; junction bases not matched to a gene: 1. The CDR3 runs to 12 residues. The CDR3 sequence: CASSTGVNTIYF. The CDR3 DNA reads TGTGCCAGCAGTACAGGGGTAAACACCATATATTTT.

The CDR3 region is CASSVEGEPSYEQYF. The CDR3 DNA follows: TGTGCCAGCAGCGTAGAAGGAGAACCGTCCTACGAGCAGTACTTC. J is TRBJ2-7 and V is TRBV9; D is undetermined. V dropped 0 bases and J dropped 1 base, with 11 bases sitting between them. Germline loops: CDR1 SGDLS, CDR2 YYNGEE. The CDR3 runs 15 residues.